This passage covers 24 T cell receptor beta chains from one sample sequenced in a study of control samples from healthy donors and cancer patients. Assay used: immunoSEQ multiplex PCR; TCRdb lists only in-frame clones, some missing. The table shows 150,000 to 200,000 clones, with 91% occurring only once. Sequences were obtained from blood. These receptors were collected from a woman aged 30 to 39 in good health.

The gene calls are TRBV27 and TRBJ1-6; D is uncertain. This CDR3 is built from 15 residues. Germline values: CDR1 MNHEY, CDR2 SMNVEV (reference sequence). The germline V and J ends were trimmed by 3 bases and 4 bases, with 10 bases remaining between them. The CDR3 protein is CASSFESDYNSPLHF. Written as DNA, the CDR3 is TGTGCCAGCAGTTTTGAGTCGGATTATAATTCACCCCTCCACTTT.

This chain connects TRBV5-1 to TRBJ1-2; 8 nucleotides match TRBD1. Germline V gives CDR1 SGHRS, CDR2 YFSETQ. The CDR3 extends over 15 amino acids. Trimming at V came to 0 bases and at J to 6 bases, leaving 7 bases not matched to a gene. The CDR3 sequence is CASSLVADRADGYTF. CDR3 bases: TGCGCCAGCAGCTTGGTGGCGGACAGGGCTGATGGCTACACCTTC.

This chain links TRBV7-9 with TRBJ1-1; 7 bases align to TRBD1. The length of the CDR3 is 16 residues. The trim removed 1 base at V and 4 bases at J, leaving 9 bases unmatched. CDR1 is SEHNR and CDR2 is FQNEAQ in the germline V gene (reference sequence). CDR3 protein: CASSLEGTELGTEAFF. CDR3 DNA sequence: TGTGCCAGCAGCTTAGAGGGGACAGAATTGGGCACTGAAGCTTTCTTT. The complete variable domain, with remaining parts taken from reference TRBV7-9 and TRBJ1-1, reads DTGVSQNPRHKITKRGQNVTFRCDPISEHNRLYWYRQTLGQGPEFLTYFQNEAQLEKSRLLSDRFSAERPKGSFSTLEIQRTEQGDSAMYLCASSLEGTELGTEAFFGQGTRLTVV.

This chain joins TRBV18 and TRBJ2-1; D uncertain. Trimming took off 1 base at V and 7 bases at J, with 5 bases between the two ends. CDR3 size: 12 residues. Germline CDR1 and CDR2: KGHSH and LQKENI. The CDR3, as DNA: TGTGCCAGCTCACCACTGGGTAATGAGCAGTTCTTC. Amino acid sequence: CASSPLGNEQFF.

CDR3 residues: CASSLDRDNQPQHF. The CDR3 DNA reads TGTGCCAGCAGCTTGGACAGGGACAATCAGCCCCAGCATTTT. The V and J genes are TRBV5-6 and TRBJ1-5; tentative D call: TRBD1 (6 bases). The length of the CDR3 is 14 residues. The germline CDR1 and CDR2 sequences are SGHDT and YYEEEE. The V end lost 0 bases, the J end lost 3 bases, and 7 bases lay between the germline ends.

This chain connects TRBV29-1 to TRBJ1-1; no reliable D call. From germline, CDR1 is SQVTM and CDR2 ANQGSEA. The CDR3 sequence is 11 residues long. Trimming pared 7 bases from V and 0 bases from J, leaving 6 bases between. CDR3 residues: CSGVMNTEAFF. The CDR3 DNA reads TGCAGCGGTGTAATGAACACTGAAGCTTTCTTT.

The chain recombines TRBV7-9 with TRBJ1-4; 7 nucleotides align to TRBD1. The germline CDR1 and CDR2 sequences are SEHNR and FQNEAQ (reference sequence). The CDR3 spans 14 residues. V lost 7 bases to trimming and J lost 4 bases; unmatched junction nucleotides: 6. For the CDR3, the DNA is TGTGCCAGCACCGGGGGACAGTATAATGAAAAACTGTTTTTT. This encodes CASTGGQYNEKLFF.

CDR3 in DNA: TGTGCCAGCAGCCCCAGCAGGGGTTCACCCCTCCACTTT. It translates to CASSPSRGSPLHF. The J gene is TRBJ1-6, the V gene TRBV6-5; tentative D call: TRBD1 (6 bases). The germline gives CDR1 MNHEY, CDR2 SVGAGI. V lost 6 bases and J 9 bases, leaving 12 bases between the germline ends. The CDR3 spans 13 residues.

The chain recombines TRBV19 with TRBJ2-6; tentative D call: TRBD1 (5 bases). V was trimmed by 5 bases and J by 2 bases, leaving 16 bases between them. In germline, CDR1 is LNHDA, CDR2 SQIVND (reference sequence). CDR3 length equals 17 residues. The DNA for the CDR3 is TGTGCCAGTAGTGACTCGCTTACCAGGGCTGGGGCCAACGTCCTGACTTTC. This codes for CASSDSLTRAGANVLTF.

DNA for the CDR3: TGTGCCAGCAGTTTCCCAGGGGATTTCTCGACTGAAGCTTTCTTT. Protein sequence: CASSFPGDFSTEAFF. This chain joins TRBV28 and TRBJ1-1; D possibly corresponds to TRBD1 (6 bases). V was trimmed by 3 bases and J by 5 bases, leaving 16 bases between them. Germline CDR1 is MDHEN and CDR2 is SYDVKM. The CDR3 covers 15 residues. Full variable domain (outside the CDR3, taken from reference TRBV28 and TRBJ1-1): DVKVTQSSRYLVKRTGEKVFLECVQDMDHENMFWYRQDPGLGLRLIYFSYDVKMKEKGDIPEGYSVSREKKERFSLILESASTNQTSMYLCASSFPGDFSTEAFFGQGTRLTVV.

This clone was observed a single time. The rearrangement uses TRBV6-5 and TRBJ2-7, with TRBD1 matching 10 bases. CDR3 length equals 14 residues. Germline-derived CDR1 and CDR2 are MNHEY and SVGAGI. J gave up 3 bases and V 5 bases, and 4 bases lay outside the gene matches. CDR3 residues: CASSTRTGGYEQYF. The DNA for the CDR3 is TGTGCCAGCAGTACCCGGACAGGGGGCTACGAGCAGTACTTC.

This chain links TRBV12-3 or TRBV12-4 with TRBJ1-4, with D unclear. The CDR3 extends over 12 amino acids. The V end lost 3 bases, the J end lost 7 bases, and 6 bases lay between the germline ends. The CDR3 DNA follows: TGTGCCAGCAGTTTTATCCGTGAAAAACTGTTTTTT. As protein: CASSFIREKLFF.

The V and J genes are TRBV6-5 and TRBJ2-5; 7 nucleotides agree with TRBD1. V shed 2 bases, J shed 7 bases, and the junction held 13 bases outside the gene matches. CDR1 and CDR2 (germline): MNHEY, SVGAGI. This CDR3 spans 16 amino acids. DNA for the CDR3: TGTGCCAGCAGTTACACCAGGACAGGACAAGGGGGGACCCAGTACTTC. It codes for CASSYTRTGQGGTQYF.

V usage is TRBV5-6 and J usage is TRBJ2-2; 15 bases are shared with TRBD2. V dropped 4 bases and J dropped 5; count of bases not matched to a gene: 6. The CDR3 has 17 amino acids. CDR1 and CDR2 (germline): SGHDT, YYEEEE. CDR3 nucleotides: TGTGCCAGCAGCGCGCCGGGACTAGCGGGAGGTACCGGGGAGCTGTTTTTT. Translated, it gives CASSAPGLAGGTGELFF.

The chain joins TRBV5-4 to TRBJ2-5, with 10 bases that match TRBD1. Per the germline V gene, CDR1 is SGHNT and CDR2 is YYREEE (reference sequence). J gave up 4 bases and V 4 bases, and 4 bases lay outside the gene matches. The CDR3 contains 14 residues. The CDR3 DNA reads TGTGCCAGCAGCCGGACAGGGGGTGGAGAGACCCAGTACTTC. Its translation: CASSRTGGGETQYF.

The chain has TRBV18 and TRBJ1-3, with D hard to call. The V end was cut by 5 bases, the J end by 3 bases, with 5 bases between. Germline V gives CDR1 KGHSH, CDR2 LQKENI. This CDR3 contains 12 residues. The CDR3 spells CASSENGNTIYF. In nucleotides, the CDR3 is TGTGCCAGCTCAGAAAATGGAAACACCATATATTTT.

Only a few counts were recorded for this clone. This chain joins TRBV5-6 and TRBJ1-2; tentative D call: TRBD1 (6 bases). This CDR3 has 14 amino acids. Trimming pared 4 bases from V and 8 bases from J, leaving 18 bases between. Germline V lookup: CDR1 SGHDT, CDR2 YYEEEE. For the CDR3, the DNA is TGTGCCAGCAGCCTACCTACAGGGAGGGGAGGCTACACCTTC. It codes for CASSLPTGRGGYTF.

This rearrangement joins TRBV2 to TRBJ1-2, with 7 bases that match TRBD1. Germline trimming cut 5 bases from V and 6 bases from J; bases unmatched to any gene: 6. The V gene's germline CDR1 is SNHLY and CDR2 FYNNEI. The CDR3 length is 13 residues. The CDR3 reads CASSKGDSHGYTF. CDR3 DNA sequence: TGTGCCAGCAGTAAAGGGGACAGCCATGGCTACACCTTC.

The chain recombines TRBV4-2 with TRBJ2-7, with D perhaps matching TRBD1 (6 bases). Germline CDR1 LGHNA, CDR2 YNFKEQ. Deletions cut 0 bases from V and 0 bases from J, with 12 bases between. The CDR3 consists of 16 residues. CDR3 coding DNA: TGTGCCAGCAGCCAAGAAGCAGGGGCCCCCTCCTACGAGCAGTACTTC. Protein product: CASSQEAGAPSYEQYF.

V is TRBV7-2 and J is TRBJ2-2; the D gene could be TRBD1 or TRBD2 (5 bases each). V shed 3 bases and J shed 0 bases, with 11 bases lying between them. The CDR3 is 16 residues long. The V gene's germline CDR1 is SGHTA and CDR2 FQGNSA. Written as DNA, the CDR3 is TGTGCCAGCAGCTTGTCTGGGACGGCGAACACCGGGGAGCTGTTTTTT. Translating it yields CASSLSGTANTGELFF.

In this sample, this clone turned up once. This chain connects TRBV12-3 or TRBV12-4 to TRBJ1-4; D is ambiguous. This CDR3 spans 12 amino acids. Trimming removed 2 bases at V and 5 bases at J, with 3 bases between. This CDR3 reads CASSLRNEKLFF. The DNA of the CDR3 is TGTGCCAGCAGTTTACGGAATGAAAAACTGTTTTTT.

The gene calls are TRBV19 and TRBJ1-5, with 7 positions matching TRBD1. Trimming removed 5 bases from V and 2 bases from J; junction bases left unmatched: 6. Per the germline V gene, CDR1 is LNHDA and CDR2 is SQIVND (reference sequence). The length of the CDR3 is 15 residues. The CDR3 here is CASSPLGQGNQPQHF. The CDR3, as DNA: TGTGCCAGTAGTCCCCTAGGACAGGGCAATCAGCCCCAGCATTTT.

This chain joins TRBV27 and TRBJ2-3; 7 nucleotides line up with TRBD2. V lost 9 bases and J lost 3; bases outside the gene matches: 12. The germline V gene has CDR1 MNHEY and CDR2 SMNVEV (reference sequence). This CDR3 spans 15 amino acids. CDR3 loop: CARTASGEGTDTQYF. DNA of the CDR3: TGTGCCAGGACAGCTAGCGGTGAGGGTACAGATACGCAGTATTTT.

This chain connects TRBV6-5 to TRBJ2-1, with D hard to call. Per germline, CDR1 MNHEY and CDR2 SVGAGI. V gave up 6 bases and J gave up 4 bases, with 16 bases separating them. This CDR3 contains 15 residues. The CDR3: CASRTDGNLYNEQFF. The CDR3 DNA reads TGTGCCAGCAGGACGGATGGGAACTTATACAATGAGCAGTTCTTC.